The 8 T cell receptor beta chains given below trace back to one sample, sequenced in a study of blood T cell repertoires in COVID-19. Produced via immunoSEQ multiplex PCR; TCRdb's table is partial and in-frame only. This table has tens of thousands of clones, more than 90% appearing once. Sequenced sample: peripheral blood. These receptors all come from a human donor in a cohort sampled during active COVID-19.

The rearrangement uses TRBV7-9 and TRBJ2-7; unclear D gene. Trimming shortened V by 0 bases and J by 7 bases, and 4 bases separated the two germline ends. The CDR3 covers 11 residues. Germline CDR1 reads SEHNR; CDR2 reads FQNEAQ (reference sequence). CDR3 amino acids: CASSLAREQYF. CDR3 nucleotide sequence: TGTGCCAGCAGCTTAGCGAGGGAGCAGTACTTC.

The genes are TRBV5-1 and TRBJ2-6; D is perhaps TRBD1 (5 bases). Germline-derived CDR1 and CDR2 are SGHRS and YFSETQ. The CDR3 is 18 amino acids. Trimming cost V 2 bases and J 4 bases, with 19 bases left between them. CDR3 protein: CASSFWWQGNSGANVLTF. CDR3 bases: TGCGCCAGCAGCTTCTGGTGGCAGGGAAATTCAGGGGCCAACGTCCTGACTTTC. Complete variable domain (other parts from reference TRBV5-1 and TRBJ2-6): KAGVTQTPRYLIKTRGQQVTLSCSPISGHRSVSWYQQTPGQGLQFLFEYFSETQRNKGNFPGRFSGRQFSNSRSEMNVSTLELGDSALYLCASSFWWQGNSGANVLTFGAGSRLTVL.

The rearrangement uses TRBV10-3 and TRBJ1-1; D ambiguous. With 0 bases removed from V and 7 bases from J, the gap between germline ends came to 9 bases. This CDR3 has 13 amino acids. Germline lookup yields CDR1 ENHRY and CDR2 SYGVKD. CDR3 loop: CAISESEGIEAFF. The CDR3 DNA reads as TGTGCCATCAGTGAGTCGGAGGGAATTGAAGCTTTCTTT.

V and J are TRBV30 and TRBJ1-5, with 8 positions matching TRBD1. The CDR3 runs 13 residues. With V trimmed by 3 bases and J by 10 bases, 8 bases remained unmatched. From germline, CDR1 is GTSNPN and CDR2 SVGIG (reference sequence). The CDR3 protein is CAWSGQGGSPQHF. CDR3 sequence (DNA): TGTGCCTGGAGCGGACAGGGAGGATCACCCCAGCATTTT.

The CDR3 reads CASSLTGGYTF. The CDR3 DNA reads TGTGCCAGCAGCTTGACAGGGGGCTACACCTTC. The gene calls are TRBV5-6 and TRBJ1-2; tentatively, D is TRBD1 (6 bases). Germline loops: CDR1 SGHDT, CDR2 YYEEEE. The CDR3 loop spans 11 amino acids. The ends were cut back, 1 base at V and 8 bases at J, with 6 bases in the middle.

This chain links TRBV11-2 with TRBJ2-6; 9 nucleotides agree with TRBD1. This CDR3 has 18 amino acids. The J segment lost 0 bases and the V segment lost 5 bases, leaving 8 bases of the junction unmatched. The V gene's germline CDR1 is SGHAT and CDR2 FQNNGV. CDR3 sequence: CASSPRDRAISGANVLTF. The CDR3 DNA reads TGTGCCAGCAGCCCGCGGGACAGGGCGATCTCTGGGGCCAACGTCCTGACTTTC.

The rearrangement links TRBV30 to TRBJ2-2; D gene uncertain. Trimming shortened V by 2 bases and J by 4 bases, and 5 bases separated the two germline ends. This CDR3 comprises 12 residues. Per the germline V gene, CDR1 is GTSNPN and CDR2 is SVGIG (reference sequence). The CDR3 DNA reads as TGTGCCTGGAGTTACACCACCGGGGAGCTGTTTTTT. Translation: CAWSYTTGELFF.

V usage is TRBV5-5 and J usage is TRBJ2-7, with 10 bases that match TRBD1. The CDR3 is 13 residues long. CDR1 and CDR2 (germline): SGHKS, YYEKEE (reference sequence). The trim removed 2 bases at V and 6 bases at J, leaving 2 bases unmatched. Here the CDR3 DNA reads TGTGCCAGCAGCTTTCGGACAGGGGGCGAGCAGTACTTC. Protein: CASSFRTGGEQYF.